This T cell receptor (beta chain) is drawn from a study of T cells expressing NK-cell markers. cDNA encoding TCR beta was synthesized via 5'RACE template switching incorporating UMIs. No DNA is given; TCRdb re-called the 5' RACE reads and lists each CDR3 protein once. The table for this sample gives fewer than 400,000 distinct CDR3 sequences. About this clonotype: Its target is not known.

The germline CDR1 and CDR2 sequences are SGHDT and YYEEEE. This CDR3 spans 16 amino acids. Study-level points and caveats: In a few donors, dominant clonotypes made up roughly 28.3-65% of CD3+CD56-NKG2C+ cells.

The clonotype comes from a woman aged 45-60 years in good health. Sequenced: blood T cells: a sorted CD56 or NKG2C T cell subset, CD4+ or CD8+ T cells, or bulk PBMC T cells (not recorded which). The V call is TRBV5-6, the J call TRBJ2-1. CDR3 residues: CASSFPTMTSYNEQFF.